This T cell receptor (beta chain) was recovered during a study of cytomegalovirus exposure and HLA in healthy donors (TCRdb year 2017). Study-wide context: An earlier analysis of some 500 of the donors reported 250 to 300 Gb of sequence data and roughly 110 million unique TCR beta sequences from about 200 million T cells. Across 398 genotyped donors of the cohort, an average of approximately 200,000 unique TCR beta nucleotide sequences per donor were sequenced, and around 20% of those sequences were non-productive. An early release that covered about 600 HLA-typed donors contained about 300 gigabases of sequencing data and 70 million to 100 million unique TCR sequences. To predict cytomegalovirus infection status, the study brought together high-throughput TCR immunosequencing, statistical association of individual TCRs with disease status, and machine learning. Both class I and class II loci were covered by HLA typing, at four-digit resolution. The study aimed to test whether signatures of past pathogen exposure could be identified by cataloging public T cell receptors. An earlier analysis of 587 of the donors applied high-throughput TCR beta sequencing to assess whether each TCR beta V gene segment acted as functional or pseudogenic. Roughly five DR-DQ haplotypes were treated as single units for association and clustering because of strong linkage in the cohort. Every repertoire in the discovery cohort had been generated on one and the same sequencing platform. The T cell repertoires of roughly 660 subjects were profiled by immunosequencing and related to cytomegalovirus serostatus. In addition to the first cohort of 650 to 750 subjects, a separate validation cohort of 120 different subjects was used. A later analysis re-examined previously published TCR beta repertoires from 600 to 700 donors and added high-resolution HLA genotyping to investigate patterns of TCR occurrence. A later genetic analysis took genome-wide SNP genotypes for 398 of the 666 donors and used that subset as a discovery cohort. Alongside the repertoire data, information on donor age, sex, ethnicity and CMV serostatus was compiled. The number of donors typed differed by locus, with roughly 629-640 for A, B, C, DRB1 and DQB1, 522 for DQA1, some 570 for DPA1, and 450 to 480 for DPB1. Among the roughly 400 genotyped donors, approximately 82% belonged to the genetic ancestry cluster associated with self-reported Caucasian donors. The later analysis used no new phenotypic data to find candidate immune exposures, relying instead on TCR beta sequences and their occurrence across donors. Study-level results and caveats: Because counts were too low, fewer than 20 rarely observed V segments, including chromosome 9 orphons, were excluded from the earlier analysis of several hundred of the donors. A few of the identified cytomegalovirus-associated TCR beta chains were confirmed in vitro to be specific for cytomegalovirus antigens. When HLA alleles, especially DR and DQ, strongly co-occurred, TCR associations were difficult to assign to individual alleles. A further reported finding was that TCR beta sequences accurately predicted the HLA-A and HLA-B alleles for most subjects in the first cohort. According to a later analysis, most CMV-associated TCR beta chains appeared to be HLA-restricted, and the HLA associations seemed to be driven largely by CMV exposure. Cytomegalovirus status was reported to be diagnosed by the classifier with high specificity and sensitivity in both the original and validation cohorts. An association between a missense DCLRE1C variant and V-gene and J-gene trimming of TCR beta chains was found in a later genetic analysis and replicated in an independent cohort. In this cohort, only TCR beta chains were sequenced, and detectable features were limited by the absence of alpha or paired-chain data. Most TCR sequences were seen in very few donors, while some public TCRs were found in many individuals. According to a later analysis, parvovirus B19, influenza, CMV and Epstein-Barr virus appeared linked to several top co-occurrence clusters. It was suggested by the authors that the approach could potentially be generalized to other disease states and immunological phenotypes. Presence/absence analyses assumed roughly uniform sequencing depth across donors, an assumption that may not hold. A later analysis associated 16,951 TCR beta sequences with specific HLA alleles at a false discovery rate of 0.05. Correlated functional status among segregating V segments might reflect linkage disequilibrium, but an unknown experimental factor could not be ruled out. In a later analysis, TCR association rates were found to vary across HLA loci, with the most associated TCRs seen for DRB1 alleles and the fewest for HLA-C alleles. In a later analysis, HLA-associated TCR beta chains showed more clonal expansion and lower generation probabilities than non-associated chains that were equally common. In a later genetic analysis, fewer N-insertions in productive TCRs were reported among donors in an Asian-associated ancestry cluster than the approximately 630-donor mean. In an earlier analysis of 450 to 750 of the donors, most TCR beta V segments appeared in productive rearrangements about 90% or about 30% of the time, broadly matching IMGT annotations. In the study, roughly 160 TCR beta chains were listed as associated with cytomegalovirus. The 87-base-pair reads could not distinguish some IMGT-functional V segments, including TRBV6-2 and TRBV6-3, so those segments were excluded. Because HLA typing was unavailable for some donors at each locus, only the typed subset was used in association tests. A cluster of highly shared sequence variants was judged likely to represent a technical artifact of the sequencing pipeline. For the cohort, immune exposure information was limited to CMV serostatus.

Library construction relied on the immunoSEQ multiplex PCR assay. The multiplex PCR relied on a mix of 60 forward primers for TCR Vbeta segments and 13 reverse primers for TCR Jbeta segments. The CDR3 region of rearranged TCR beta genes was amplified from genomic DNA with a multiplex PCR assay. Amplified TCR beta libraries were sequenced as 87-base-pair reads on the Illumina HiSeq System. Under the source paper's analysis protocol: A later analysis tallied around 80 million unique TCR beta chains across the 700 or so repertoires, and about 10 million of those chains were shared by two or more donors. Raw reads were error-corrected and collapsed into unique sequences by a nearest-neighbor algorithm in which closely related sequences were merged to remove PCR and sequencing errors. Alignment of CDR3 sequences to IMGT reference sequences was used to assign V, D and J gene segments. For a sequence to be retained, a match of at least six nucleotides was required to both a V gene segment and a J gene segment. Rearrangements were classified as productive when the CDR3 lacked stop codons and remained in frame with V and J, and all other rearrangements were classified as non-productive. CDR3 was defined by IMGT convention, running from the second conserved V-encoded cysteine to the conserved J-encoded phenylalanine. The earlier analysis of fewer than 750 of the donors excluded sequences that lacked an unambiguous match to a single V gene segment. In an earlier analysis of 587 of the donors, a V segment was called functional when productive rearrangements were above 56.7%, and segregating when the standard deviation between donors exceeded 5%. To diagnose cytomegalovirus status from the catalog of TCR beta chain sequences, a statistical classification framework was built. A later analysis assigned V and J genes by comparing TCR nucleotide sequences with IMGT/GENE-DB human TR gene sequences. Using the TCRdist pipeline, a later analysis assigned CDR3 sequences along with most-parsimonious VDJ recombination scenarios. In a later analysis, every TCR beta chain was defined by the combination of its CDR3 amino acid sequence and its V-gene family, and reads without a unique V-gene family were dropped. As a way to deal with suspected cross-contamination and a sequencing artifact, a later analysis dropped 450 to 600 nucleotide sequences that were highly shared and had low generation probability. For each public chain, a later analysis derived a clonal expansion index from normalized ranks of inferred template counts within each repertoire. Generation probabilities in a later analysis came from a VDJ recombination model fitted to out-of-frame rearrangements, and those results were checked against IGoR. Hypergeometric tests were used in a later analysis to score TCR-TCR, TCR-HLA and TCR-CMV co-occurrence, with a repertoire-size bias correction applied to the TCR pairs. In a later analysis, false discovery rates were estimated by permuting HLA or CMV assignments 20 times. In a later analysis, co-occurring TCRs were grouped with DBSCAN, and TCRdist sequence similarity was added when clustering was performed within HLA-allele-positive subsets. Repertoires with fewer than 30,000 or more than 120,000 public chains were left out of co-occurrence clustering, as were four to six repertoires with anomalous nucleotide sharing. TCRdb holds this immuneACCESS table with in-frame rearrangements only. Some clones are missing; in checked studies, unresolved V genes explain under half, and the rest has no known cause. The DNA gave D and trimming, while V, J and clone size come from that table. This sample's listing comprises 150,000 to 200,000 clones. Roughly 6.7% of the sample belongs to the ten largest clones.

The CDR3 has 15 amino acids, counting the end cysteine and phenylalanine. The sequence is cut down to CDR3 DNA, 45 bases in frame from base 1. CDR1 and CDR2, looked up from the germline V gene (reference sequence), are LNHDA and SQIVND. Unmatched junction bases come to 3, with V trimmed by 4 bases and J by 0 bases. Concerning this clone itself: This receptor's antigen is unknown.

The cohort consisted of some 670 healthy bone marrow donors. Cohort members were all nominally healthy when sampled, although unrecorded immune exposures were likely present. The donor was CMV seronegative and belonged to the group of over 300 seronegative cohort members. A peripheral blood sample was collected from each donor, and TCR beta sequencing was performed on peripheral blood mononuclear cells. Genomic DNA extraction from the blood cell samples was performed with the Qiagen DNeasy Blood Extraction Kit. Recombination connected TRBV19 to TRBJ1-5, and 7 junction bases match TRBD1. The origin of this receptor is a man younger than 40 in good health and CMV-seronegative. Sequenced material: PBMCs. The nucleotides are TGTGCCAGTAGTAAGACAGGGCCTAGCAATCAGCCCCAGCATTTT. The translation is CASSKTGPSNQPQHF.